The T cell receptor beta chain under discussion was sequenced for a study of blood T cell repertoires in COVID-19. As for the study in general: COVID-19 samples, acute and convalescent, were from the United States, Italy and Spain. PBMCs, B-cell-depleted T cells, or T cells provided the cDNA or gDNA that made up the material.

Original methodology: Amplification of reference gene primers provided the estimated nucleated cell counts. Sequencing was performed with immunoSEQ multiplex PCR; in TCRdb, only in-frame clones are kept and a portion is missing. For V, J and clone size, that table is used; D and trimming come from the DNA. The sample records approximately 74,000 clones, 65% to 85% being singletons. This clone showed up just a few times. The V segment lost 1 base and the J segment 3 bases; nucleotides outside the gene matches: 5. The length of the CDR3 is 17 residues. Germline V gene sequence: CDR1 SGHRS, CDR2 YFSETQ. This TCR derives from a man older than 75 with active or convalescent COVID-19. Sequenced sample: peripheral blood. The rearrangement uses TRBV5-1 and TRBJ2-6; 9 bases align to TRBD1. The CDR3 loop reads CASSLPGQGGGANVLTF. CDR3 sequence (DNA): TGCGCCAGCAGCTTGCCGGGACAGGGAGGTGGGGCCAACGTCCTGACTTTC.